The entry below describes one T cell receptor (beta chain). These data come from a study of OX40 agonist ivuxolimab in advanced cancers. Study summary: The group had a mean age of 60 years, ranged from about 20 to 85, and was 82.7% male.

In germline, CDR1 is SGHTA, CDR2 FQGNSA. V lost 5 bases to trimming and J lost 10 bases; unmatched junction nucleotides: 11. The CDR3 contains 14 residues. The assay was immunoSEQ multiplex PCR, and TCRdb's table has in-frame clones only and misses some. Among just under 95,000 clones listed, roughly 87% were seen once. The receptor comes from an adult with an advanced solid tumor such as melanoma, head and neck, liver or kidney cancer. Source: CD4+ or CD8+ T cells sorted from blood, taken in a trial of the OX40 agonist ivuxolimab. The rearrangement links TRBV7-2 to TRBJ2-5; 9 positions agree with TRBD2. The chain's CDR3 is CASSRGRGALDQYF. As DNA, the CDR3 is TGTGCCAGCAGCCGCGGGAGGGGGGCTCTCGACCAGTACTTC.